This passage covers 23 T cell receptor beta chains from one sample sequenced in a study of CD8 T cells in Susac syndrome. The authors reverse transcribed roughly 0.5 to 1 ug RNA with random hexamers. Each CDR3 protein is one row after TCRdb ran MiXCR on the immunoSEQ multiplex PCR reads. The sample has 100,000 to 150,000 distinct CDR3 sequences; just under 95% are singletons. Input material: CD4+ T cells from PBMCs. All receptors derive from a human donor in good health.

The V gene is TRBV5-1, the J gene TRBJ2-7; 9 bases line up with TRBD1. CDR3 length: 16 residues. Germline CDR1 and CDR2: SGHRS and YFSETQ. V shed 4 bases and J 0 bases; nucleotides not matched to a gene: 8. CDR3 nucleotides: TGCGCCAGCAGCGAACAGGGGGCTTCGGACTCCTACGAGCAGTACTTC. This translates into CASSEQGASDSYEQYF.

The chain employs TRBV20-1 and TRBJ2-1; 9 positions agree with TRBD2. The J segment lost 7 bases and the V segment lost 8 bases, leaving 9 bases of the junction unmatched. The V gene's germline CDR1 is DFQATT and CDR2 SNEGSKA (reference sequence). The CDR3 contains 13 residues. The CDR3 region has the DNA TGCAGTATGACTAGCGGAATTAGTAATGAGCAGTTCTTC. Its protein product is CSMTSGISNEQFF.

The chain combines TRBV30 with TRBJ1-1; D remains ambiguous. The V end lost 6 bases, the J end lost 1 base, and 9 bases lay between the germline ends. Germline lookup yields CDR1 GTSNPN and CDR2 SVGIG (reference sequence). CDR3 size: 12 residues. CDR3 sequence (DNA): TGTGCCTGCCTACGAGGGAACACTGAAGCTTTCTTT. It translates to CACLRGNTEAFF.

This chain joins TRBV6-5 and TRBJ1-1; D unresolved. From germline, CDR1 is MNHEY and CDR2 SVGAGI. The CDR3 is 13 amino acids. V gave up 8 bases and J gave up 4 bases, with 14 bases separating them. CDR3 residues: CASLGRVSTEAFF. The CDR3, as DNA: TGTGCCAGCCTCGGGCGAGTATCCACTGAAGCTTTCTTT.

The rearrangement uses TRBV16 and TRBJ2-5, with 9 nucleotides matching TRBD1. Germline V gives CDR1 KGHSY, CDR2 FQNENV. CDR3 length equals 16 residues. The V gene end was trimmed by 1 base and the J gene end by 2 bases; junction bases not matched to a gene: 5. CDR3 bases: TGTGCCAGCAGCCAATTAATGGGACAGGGTCAAGAGACCCAGTACTTC. This sequence encodes CASSQLMGQGQETQYF.

The chain employs TRBV6-5 and TRBJ2-5, with D perhaps matching TRBD1 or TRBD2 (5 bases each). Per germline, CDR1 MNHEY and CDR2 SVGAGI. V was trimmed by 2 bases and J by 2 bases, leaving 18 bases between them. This CDR3 contains 17 residues. CDR3 nucleotide sequence: TGTGCCAGCAGTTACGGGGCATCGGTCGGGGAGCAAGAGACCCAGTACTTC. Protein sequence: CASSYGASVGEQETQYF.

The chain joins TRBV7-2 to TRBJ1-3; perhaps TRBD1 as D (5 bases). CDR1 is SGHTA and CDR2 is FQGNSA in the germline V gene. This CDR3 contains 13 residues. V was cut by 2 bases and J by 8 bases, with 10 bases left in between. CDR3 region: CASSLTGQDTIYF. The CDR3 DNA reads as TGTGCCAGCAGCTTAACGGGGCAAGACACCATATATTTT.

CDR3 loop: CASSLGRVYGYTF. CDR3 sequence (DNA): TGTGCCAGCAGCTTAGGCCGGGTATATGGCTACACCTTC. The rearrangement uses TRBV7-2 and TRBJ1-2; no definite D call. Trimming stripped 1 base from V and 5 bases from J, with 8 bases between. Germline V lookup: CDR1 SGHTA, CDR2 FQGNSA. CDR3 length equals 13 residues.

DNA for the CDR3: TGTGCCAGTAGTATTTCGGGACAGGGGGGAGTAGAGCAGTTCTTC. This codes for CASSISGQGGVEQFF. The chain uses TRBV19 and TRBJ2-1; 11 nucleotides match TRBD1. The J segment lost 10 bases and the V segment lost 3 bases, leaving 8 bases of the junction unmatched. Germline-derived CDR1 and CDR2 are LNHDA and SQIVND (reference sequence). The CDR3 sequence is 15 residues long.

V and J are TRBV28 and TRBJ1-1; D not certain. Trimming removed 3 bases from V and 5 bases from J, with 10 bases in between. Germline CDR1 reads MDHEN; CDR2 reads SYDVKM. CDR3 length: 13 amino acids. The CDR3 region is CASSLMGITEAFF. In nucleotides, the CDR3 is TGTGCCAGCAGTTTGATGGGAATTACTGAAGCTTTCTTT. Full variable domain (outside the CDR3, taken from reference TRBV28 and TRBJ1-1): DVKVTQSSRYLVKRTGEKVFLECVQDMDHENMFWYRQDPGLGLRLIYFSYDVKMKEKGDIPEGYSVSREKKERFSLILESASTNQTSMYLCASSLMGITEAFFGQGTRLTVV.

The chain joins TRBV9 to TRBJ1-1; 7 bases fit TRBD1. The CDR3 runs to 14 residues. The V and J ends lost 4 bases and 3 bases, in that order; junction bases with no gene match: 6. Germline CDR1 SGDLS, CDR2 YYNGEE. The CDR3 is CASSTTGADTEAFF. The CDR3 nucleotides are TGTGCCAGCAGCACCACAGGGGCGGACACTGAAGCTTTCTTT.

J is TRBJ1-1 and V is TRBV19, with unresolved D. V dropped 4 bases and J dropped 5 bases, with 11 bases sitting between them. CDR1 and CDR2 from the germline V gene are LNHDA and SQIVND (reference sequence). The CDR3 loop spans 13 amino acids. CDR3 in amino acids: CASSKRVVTEAFF. Here the CDR3 DNA reads TGTGCCAGTAGTAAGCGGGTAGTGACTGAAGCTTTCTTT.

The chain joins TRBV7-2 to TRBJ2-7, with 7 positions matching TRBD1. Germline CDR1 SGHTA, CDR2 FQGNSA. The CDR3 spans 15 residues. Trimming took 6 bases from V and 1 from J; bases not matched to a gene: 9. In DNA, the CDR3 is TGTGCCAGCAGTTTCGACAGGGCCTTTTCCTACGAGCAGTACTTC. It is translated as CASSFDRAFSYEQYF.

This rearrangement joins TRBV4-3 to TRBJ2-1, with D tentatively TRBD2 (7 bases). CDR3 size: 16 residues. Germline-derived CDR1 and CDR2 are LGHNA and YSLEER. The V end lost 4 bases, the J end lost 12 bases, and 25 bases lay between the germline ends. CDR3 amino acids: CASSLNAVEGGLGQFF. In nucleotides, the CDR3 is TGCGCCAGCAGCCTGAATGCCGTGGAGGGGGGGTTGGGGCAGTTCTTC.

The genes are TRBV20-1 and TRBJ2-1; possibly TRBD2 for D (5 bases). With 6 bases removed from V and 4 bases from J, the gap between germline ends came to 10 bases. The CDR3 is 12 residues long. CDR1 is DFQATT, CDR2 SNEGSKA, per germline (reference sequence). CDR3: CSAGSGYNEQFF. The CDR3 DNA sequence: TGCAGTGCGGGAAGCGGTTACAATGAGCAGTTCTTC.

V and J are TRBV10-3 and TRBJ2-6; weak D call: TRBD1 (6 bases). Trimming stripped 10 bases from V and 0 bases from J, with 25 bases between. The CDR3 is 19 residues long. Germline-derived CDR1 and CDR2 are ENHRY and SYGVKD. The CDR3 bases are TGTGCCACGAAGGGGGTAGAGACAGAACAGATCTCTGGGGCCAACGTCCTGACTTTC. It codes for CATKGVETEQISGANVLTF.

This sequence joins TRBV2 and TRBJ2-2; D is possibly TRBD1 (6 bases). The CDR3 is 15 residues long. The V and J ends lost 7 bases and 3 bases respectively, with 15 bases between them. The germline CDR1 and CDR2 sequences are SNHLY and FYNNEI. CDR3 sequence (DNA): TGTGCCAGCACGGTAACAGGGAGCTACACCGGGGAGCTGTTTTTT. Protein: CASTVTGSYTGELFF.

J is TRBJ2-1 and V is TRBV29-1, with 8 bases identical to TRBD2. J was trimmed by 3 bases and V by 1 base; bases with no gene match: 5. CDR1 is SQVTM, CDR2 ANQGSEA, per germline. The CDR3 covers 15 residues. The DNA for the CDR3 is TGCAGCGTTGAAGGGGGGCTAGCGGGCTACAATGAGCAGTTCTTC. Its translation is CSVEGGLAGYNEQFF.

The rearrangement links TRBV11-2 to TRBJ2-7; 8 nucleotides agree with TRBD2. Germline assignment: CDR1 SGHAT and CDR2 FQNNGV. The CDR3 length is 15 residues. V gave up 5 bases and J gave up 4 bases; unmatched junction bases: 10. In DNA, the CDR3 is TGTGCCAGCAGCGGGGCCGCGGGAGGTTCTTACGAGCAGTACTTC. This translates into CASSGAAGGSYEQYF.

The V and J genes are TRBV6-1 and TRBJ2-3, with a possible D match to TRBD1 (6 bases). The CDR3 covers 14 residues. The germline V gene has CDR1 MNHNS and CDR2 SASEGT. With 6 bases removed from V and 2 bases from J, the gap between germline ends came to 12 bases. The CDR3 is CASRTDSLTDTQYF. The CDR3 DNA is TGTGCCAGCAGGACGGACAGCCTCACAGATACGCAGTATTTT.

This clonotype has just one count. The rearrangement uses TRBV19 and TRBJ1-5; possibly TRBD1 for D (5 bases). V was cut by 7 bases and J by 6 bases, with 16 bases left in between. The CDR3 has 14 residues. CDR1 and CDR2 (germline): LNHDA, SQIVND (reference sequence). The CDR3 DNA follows: TGTGCCAGTACTCCGACAGTAGCCCCTCAGCCCCAGCATTTT. It yields the protein CASTPTVAPQPQHF.

V usage is TRBV28 and J usage is TRBJ2-6; D remains ambiguous. The germline V gene has CDR1 MDHEN and CDR2 SYDVKM. CDR3 length: 15 amino acids. Trimming removed 3 bases at V and 2 bases at J, with 8 bases between. The CDR3 DNA sequence: TGTGCCAGCAGTTTCTGGCTAACTGGGGCCAACGTCCTGACTTTC. It encodes CASSFWLTGANVLTF.

The genes are TRBV15 and TRBJ1-1; possibly TRBD1 for D (5 bases). V was clipped by 10 bases and J by 1 base, with 13 bases between them. The CDR3 runs 13 residues. Per germline, CDR1 LNHNV and CDR2 YYDKDF (reference sequence). The CDR3, as DNA: TGTGCCATTGAAAATGGGGGGAACACTGAAGCTTTCTTT. This gives the protein CAIENGGNTEAFF.